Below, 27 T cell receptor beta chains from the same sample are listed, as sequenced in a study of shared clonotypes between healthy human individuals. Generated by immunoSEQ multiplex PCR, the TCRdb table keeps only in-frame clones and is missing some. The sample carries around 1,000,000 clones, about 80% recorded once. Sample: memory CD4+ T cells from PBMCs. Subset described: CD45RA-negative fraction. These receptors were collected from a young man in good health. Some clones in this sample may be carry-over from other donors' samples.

The CDR3, as DNA: TGTGCCAGCAGCTTAGGAGGGGATGCCACTGAAGCTTTCTTT. Its protein product is CASSLGGDATEAFF. The chain is built from TRBV11-3 and TRBJ1-1; D might be TRBD1 (5 bases). Germline loops: CDR1 SGHNT, CDR2 YENEEA. The length of the CDR3 is 14 residues. V dropped 1 base and J dropped 4 bases, with 10 bases sitting between them. Full variable domain (outside the CDR3, taken from reference TRBV11-3 and TRBJ1-1): EAGVVQSPRYKIIEKKQPVAFWCNPISGHNTLYWYLQNLGQGPELLIRYENEEAVDDSQLPKDRFSAERLKGVDSTLKIQPAELGDSAVYLCASSLGGDATEAFFGQGTRLTVV.

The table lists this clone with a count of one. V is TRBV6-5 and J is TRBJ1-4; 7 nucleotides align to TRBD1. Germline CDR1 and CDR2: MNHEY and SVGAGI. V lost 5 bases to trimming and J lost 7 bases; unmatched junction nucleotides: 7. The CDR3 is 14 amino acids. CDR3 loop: CASSPEGAGEKLFF. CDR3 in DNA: TGTGCCAGCAGTCCCGAGGGGGCTGGTGAAAAACTGTTTTTT.

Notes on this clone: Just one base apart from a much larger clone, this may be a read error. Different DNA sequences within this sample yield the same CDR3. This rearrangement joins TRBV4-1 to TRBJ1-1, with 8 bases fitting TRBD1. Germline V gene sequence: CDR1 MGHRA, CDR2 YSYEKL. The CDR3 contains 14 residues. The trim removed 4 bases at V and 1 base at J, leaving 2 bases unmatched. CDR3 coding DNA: TGCGCCAGCAGCCTCACAGGGGGGAACACTGAAGCTTTCTTT. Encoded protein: CASSLTGGNTEAFF.

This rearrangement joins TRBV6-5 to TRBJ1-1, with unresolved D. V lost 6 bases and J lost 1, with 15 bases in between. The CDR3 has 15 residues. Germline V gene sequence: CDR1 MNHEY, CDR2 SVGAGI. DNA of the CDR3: TGTGCCAGCAGCAGAAAGACGGGGTCGAACACTGAAGCTTTCTTT. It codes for CASSRKTGSNTEAFF.

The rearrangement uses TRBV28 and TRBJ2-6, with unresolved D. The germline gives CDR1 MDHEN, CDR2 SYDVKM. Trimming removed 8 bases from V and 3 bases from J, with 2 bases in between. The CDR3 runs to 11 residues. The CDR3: CASLGANVLTF. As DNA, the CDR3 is TGTGCCAGCCTTGGGGCCAACGTCCTGACTTTC.

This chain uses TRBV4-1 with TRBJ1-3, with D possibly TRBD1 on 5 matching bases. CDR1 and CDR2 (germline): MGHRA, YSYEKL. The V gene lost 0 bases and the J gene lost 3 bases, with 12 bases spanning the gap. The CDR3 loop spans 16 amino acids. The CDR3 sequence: CASSQEGRQGGNTIYF. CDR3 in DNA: TGCGCCAGCAGCCAAGAGGGACGGCAGGGTGGAAACACCATATATTTT.

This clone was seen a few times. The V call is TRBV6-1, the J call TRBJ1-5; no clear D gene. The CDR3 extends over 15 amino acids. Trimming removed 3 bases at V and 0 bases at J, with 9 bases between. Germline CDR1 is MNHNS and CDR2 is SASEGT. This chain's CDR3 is CASSDREYSNQPQHF. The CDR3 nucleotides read TGTGCCAGCAGTGACAGAGAGTATAGCAATCAGCCCCAGCATTTT.

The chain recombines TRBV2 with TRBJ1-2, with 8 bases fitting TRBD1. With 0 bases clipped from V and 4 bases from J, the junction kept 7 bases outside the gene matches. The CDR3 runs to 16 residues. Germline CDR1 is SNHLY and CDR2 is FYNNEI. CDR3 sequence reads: CASSEAPTGALYGYTF. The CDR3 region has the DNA TGTGCCAGCAGTGAAGCTCCGACAGGGGCCCTCTATGGCTACACCTTC.

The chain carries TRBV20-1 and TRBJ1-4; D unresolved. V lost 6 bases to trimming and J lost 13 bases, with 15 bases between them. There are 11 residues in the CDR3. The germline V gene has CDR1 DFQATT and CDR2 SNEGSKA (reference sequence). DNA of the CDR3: TGCAGTGCCGAACGAGGGCGGGTACTGTTTTTT. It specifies CSAERGRVLFF.

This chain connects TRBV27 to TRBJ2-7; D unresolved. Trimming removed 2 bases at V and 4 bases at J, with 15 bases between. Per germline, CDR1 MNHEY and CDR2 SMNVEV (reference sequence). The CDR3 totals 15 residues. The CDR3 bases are TGTGCCAGCAGTTTAGGGTCTGCACTGGGGTACGAGCAGTACTTC. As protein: CASSLGSALGYEQYF.

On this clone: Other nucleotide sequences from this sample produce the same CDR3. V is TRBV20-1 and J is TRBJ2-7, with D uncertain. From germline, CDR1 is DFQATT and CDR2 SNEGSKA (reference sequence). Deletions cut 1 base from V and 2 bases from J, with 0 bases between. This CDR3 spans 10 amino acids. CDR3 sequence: CSARAYEQYF. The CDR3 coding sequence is TGCAGTGCTAGAGCCTACGAGCAGTACTTC.

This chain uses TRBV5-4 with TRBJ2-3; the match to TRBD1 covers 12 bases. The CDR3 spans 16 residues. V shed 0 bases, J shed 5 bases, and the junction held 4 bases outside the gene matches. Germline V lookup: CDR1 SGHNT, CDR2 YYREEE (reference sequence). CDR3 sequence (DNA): TGTGCCAGCAGCTTGGGTGGGACAGGGGGCGGAGATACGCAGTATTTT. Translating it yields CASSLGGTGGGDTQYF. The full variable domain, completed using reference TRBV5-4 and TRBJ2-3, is ETGVTQSPTHLIKTRGQQVTLRCSSQSGHNTVSWYQQALGQGPQFIFQYYREEENGRGNFPPRFSGLQFPNYSSELNVNALELDDSALYLCASSLGGTGGGDTQYFGPGTRLTVL.

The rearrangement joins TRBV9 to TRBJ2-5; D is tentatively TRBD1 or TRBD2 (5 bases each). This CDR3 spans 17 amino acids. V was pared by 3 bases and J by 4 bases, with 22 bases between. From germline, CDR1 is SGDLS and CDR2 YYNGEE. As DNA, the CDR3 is TGTGCCAGCAGCGAGGGGCCTGACACAACTAGGGTAGAGACCCAGTACTTC. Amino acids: CASSEGPDTTRVETQYF.

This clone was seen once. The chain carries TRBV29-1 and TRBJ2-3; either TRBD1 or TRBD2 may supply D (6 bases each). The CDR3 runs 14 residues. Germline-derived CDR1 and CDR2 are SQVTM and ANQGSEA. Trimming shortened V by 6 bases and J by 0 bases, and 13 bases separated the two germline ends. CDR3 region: CSVGGLQSTDTQYF. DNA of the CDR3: TGCAGCGTAGGGGGGCTACAAAGCACAGATACGCAGTATTTT.

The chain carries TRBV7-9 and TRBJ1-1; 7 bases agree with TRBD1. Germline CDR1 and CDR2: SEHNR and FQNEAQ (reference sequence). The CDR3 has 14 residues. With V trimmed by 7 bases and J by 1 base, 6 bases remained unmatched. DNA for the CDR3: TGTGCCAGCACCGACAGGGCGACGAACACTGAAGCTTTCTTT. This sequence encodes CASTDRATNTEAFF.

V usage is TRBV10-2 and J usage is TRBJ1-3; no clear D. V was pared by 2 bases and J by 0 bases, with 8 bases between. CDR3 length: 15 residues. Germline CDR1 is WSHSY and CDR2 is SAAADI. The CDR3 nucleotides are TGCGCCAGCAGTGAGGATGGGGACTCTGGAAACACCATATATTTT. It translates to CASSEDGDSGNTIYF.

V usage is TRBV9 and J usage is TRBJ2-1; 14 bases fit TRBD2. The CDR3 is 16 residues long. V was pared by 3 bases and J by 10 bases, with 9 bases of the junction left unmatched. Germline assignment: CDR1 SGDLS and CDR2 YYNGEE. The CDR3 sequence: CASSGSGTSGRGEQFF. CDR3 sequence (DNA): TGTGCCAGCAGCGGGTCCGGGACTAGCGGGAGAGGGGAGCAGTTCTTC. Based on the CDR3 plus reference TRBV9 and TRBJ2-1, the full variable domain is DSGVTQTPKHLITATGQRVTLRCSPRSGDLSVYWYQQSLDQGLQFLIQYYNGEERAKGNILERFSAQQFPDLHSELNLSSLELGDSALYFCASSGSGTSGRGEQFFGPGTRLTVL.

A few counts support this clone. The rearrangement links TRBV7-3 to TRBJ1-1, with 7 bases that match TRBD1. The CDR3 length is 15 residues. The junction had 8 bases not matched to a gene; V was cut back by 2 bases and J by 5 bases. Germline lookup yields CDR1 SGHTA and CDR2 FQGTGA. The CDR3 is CASSLGLPGGTEAFF. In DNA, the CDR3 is TGTGCCAGCAGCTTAGGATTGCCAGGGGGTACTGAAGCTTTCTTT.

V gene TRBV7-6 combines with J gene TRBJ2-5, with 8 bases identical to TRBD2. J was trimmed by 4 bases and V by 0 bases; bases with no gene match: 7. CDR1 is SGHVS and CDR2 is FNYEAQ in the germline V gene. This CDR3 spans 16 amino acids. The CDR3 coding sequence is TGTGCCAGCAGCTTAGCGGTACGGCTAGCGGGAGAGACCCAGTACTTC. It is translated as CASSLAVRLAGETQYF.

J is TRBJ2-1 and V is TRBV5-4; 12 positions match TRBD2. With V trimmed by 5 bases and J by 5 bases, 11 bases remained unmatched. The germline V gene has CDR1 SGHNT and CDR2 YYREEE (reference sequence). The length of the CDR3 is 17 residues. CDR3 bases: TGTGCCAGCAGAAATCTAGCGGGAGGGCCGAAGCACAATGAGCAGTTCTTC. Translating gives CASRNLAGGPKHNEQFF.

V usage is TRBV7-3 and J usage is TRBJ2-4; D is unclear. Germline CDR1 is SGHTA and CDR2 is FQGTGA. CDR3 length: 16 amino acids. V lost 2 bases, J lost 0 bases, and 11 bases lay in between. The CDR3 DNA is TGTGCCAGCAGCTTACAAGGCCACCTAGCCAAAAACATTCAGTACTTC. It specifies CASSLQGHLAKNIQYF. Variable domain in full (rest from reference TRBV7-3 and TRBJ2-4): GAGVSQTPSNKVTEKGKYVELRCDPISGHTALYWYRQSLGQGPEFLIYFQGTGAADDSGLPNDRFFAVRPEGSVSTLKIQRTERGDSAVYLCASSLQGHLAKNIQYFGAGTRLSVL.

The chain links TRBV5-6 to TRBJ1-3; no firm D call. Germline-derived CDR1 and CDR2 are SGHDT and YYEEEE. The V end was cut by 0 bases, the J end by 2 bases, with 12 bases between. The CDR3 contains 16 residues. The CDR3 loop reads CASSLGVTATGNTIYF. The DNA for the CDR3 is TGTGCCAGCAGCTTGGGGGTAACGGCAACTGGAAACACCATATATTTT.

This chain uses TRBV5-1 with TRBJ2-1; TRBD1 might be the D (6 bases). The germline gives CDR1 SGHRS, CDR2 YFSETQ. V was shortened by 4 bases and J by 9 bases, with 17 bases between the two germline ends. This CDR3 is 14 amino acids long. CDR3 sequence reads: CASSEGHLYGEQFF. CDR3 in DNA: TGCGCCAGCAGCGAGGGACATCTGTACGGTGAGCAGTTCTTC.

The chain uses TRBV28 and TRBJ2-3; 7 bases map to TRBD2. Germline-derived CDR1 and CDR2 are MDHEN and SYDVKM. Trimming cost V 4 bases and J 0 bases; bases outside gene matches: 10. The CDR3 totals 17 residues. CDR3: CASSSHWGEGSTDTQYF. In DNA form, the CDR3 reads TGTGCCAGCAGTTCCCATTGGGGGGAGGGAAGCACAGATACGCAGTATTTT. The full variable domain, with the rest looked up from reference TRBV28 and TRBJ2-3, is DVKVTQSSRYLVKRTGEKVFLECVQDMDHENMFWYRQDPGLGLRLIYFSYDVKMKEKGDIPEGYSVSREKKERFSLILESASTNQTSMYLCASSSHWGEGSTDTQYFGPGTRLTVL.

CDR3 sequence: CASSGFGRAEAFF. The CDR3 nucleotides are TGTGCCAGCAGCGGCTTTGGGAGAGCTGAAGCTTTCTTT. The V gene is TRBV28, the J gene TRBJ1-1; no clear D gene. The germline V gene encodes CDR1 MDHEN and CDR2 SYDVKM. Trimming pared 6 bases from V and 6 bases from J, leaving 14 bases between. The CDR3 totals 13 residues. Combining the CDR3 with reference TRBV28 and TRBJ1-1 gives the whole variable domain DVKVTQSSRYLVKRTGEKVFLECVQDMDHENMFWYRQDPGLGLRLIYFSYDVKMKEKGDIPEGYSVSREKKERFSLILESASTNQTSMYLCASSGFGRAEAFFGQGTRLTVV.

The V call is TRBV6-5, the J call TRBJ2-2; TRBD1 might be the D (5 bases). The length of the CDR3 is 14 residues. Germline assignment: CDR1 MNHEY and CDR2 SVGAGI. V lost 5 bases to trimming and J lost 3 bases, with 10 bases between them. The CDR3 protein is CASSPRQYTGELFF. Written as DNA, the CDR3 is TGTGCCAGCAGTCCCCGACAGTACACCGGGGAGCTGTTTTTT.

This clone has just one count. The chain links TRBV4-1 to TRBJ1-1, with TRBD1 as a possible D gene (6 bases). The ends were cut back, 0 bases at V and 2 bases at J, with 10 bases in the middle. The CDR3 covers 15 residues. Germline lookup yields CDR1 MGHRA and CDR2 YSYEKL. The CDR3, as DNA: TGCGCCAGCAGCCAAGACGGGGGCTCCAACACTGAAGCTTTCTTT. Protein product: CASSQDGGSNTEAFF.